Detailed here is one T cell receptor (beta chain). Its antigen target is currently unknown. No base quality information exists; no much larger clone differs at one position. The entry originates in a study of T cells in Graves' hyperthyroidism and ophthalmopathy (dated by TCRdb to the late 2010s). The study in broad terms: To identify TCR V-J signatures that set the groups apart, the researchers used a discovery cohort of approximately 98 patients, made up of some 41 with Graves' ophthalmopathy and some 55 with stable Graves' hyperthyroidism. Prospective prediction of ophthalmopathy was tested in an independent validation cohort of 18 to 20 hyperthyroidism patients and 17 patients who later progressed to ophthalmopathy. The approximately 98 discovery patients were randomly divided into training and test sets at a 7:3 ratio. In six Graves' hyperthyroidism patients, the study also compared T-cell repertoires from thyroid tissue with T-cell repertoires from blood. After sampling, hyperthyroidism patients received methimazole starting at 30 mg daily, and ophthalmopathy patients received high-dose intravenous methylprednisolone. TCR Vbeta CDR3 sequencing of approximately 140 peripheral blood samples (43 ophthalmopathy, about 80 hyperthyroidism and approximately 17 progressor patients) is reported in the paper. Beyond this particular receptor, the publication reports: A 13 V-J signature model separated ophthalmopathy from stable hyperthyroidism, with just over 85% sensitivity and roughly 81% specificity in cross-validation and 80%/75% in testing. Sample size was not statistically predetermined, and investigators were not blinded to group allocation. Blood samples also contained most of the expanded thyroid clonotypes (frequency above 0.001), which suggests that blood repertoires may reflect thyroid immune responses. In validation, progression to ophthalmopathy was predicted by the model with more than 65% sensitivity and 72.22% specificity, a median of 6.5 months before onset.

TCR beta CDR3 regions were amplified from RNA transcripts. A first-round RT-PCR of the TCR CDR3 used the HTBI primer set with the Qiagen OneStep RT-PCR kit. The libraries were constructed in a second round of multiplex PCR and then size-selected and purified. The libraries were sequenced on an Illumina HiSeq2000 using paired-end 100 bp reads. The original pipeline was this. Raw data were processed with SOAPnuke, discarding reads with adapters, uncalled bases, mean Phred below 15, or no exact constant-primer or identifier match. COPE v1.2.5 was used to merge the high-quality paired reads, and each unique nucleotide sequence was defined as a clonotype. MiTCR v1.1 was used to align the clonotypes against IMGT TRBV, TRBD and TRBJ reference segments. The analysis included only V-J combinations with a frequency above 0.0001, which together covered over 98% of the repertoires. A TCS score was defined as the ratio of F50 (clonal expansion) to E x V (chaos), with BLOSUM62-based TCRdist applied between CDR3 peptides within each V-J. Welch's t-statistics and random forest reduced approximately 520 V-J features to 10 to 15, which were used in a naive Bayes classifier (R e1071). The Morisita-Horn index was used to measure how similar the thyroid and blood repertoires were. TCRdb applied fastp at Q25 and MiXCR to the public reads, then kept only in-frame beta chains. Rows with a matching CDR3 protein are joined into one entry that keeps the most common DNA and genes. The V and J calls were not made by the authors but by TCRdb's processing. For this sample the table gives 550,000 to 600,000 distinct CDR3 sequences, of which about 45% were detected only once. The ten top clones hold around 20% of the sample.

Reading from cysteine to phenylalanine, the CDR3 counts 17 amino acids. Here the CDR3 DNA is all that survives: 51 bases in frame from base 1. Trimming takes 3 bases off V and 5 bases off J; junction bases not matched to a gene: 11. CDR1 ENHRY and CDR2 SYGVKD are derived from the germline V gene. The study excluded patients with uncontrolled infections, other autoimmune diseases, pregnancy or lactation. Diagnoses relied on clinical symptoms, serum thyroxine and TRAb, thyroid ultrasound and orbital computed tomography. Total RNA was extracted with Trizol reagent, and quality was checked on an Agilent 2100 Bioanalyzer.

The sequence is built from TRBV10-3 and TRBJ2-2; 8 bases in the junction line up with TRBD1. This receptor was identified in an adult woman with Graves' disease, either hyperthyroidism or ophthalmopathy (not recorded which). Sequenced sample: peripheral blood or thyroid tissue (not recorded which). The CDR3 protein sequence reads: CAISDQGAAGSTGELFF. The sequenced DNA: TGTGCCATCAGTGATCAGGGGGCGGCAGGGTCAACCGGGGAGCTGTTTTTT.